Described below is a single T cell receptor (beta chain) sequence and its context. Its antigen is undetermined. This sample stems from a study of cytomegalovirus exposure and HLA in healthy donors. Study-wide findings and caveats: In a later analysis, V- and J-gene trimming of beta chains associated with a DCLRE1C missense variant, replicated independently.

A multiplex PCR was run with 60 Vbeta primers and 13 Jbeta primers. Study processing details: An analysis that came later counted some 85 million unique TCR beta chains, 10 million to 12 million shared. Assay used: immunoSEQ multiplex PCR; TCRdb lists only in-frame clones, some missing. V and J calls and clone size are those listed in that table; D and trimming were worked out from the DNA. The table records some 90,000 clones, roughly 79% of them present only once. The CDR3 has 14 amino acids. Germline V CDR1 and CDR2: MNHNS, SASEGT. V was shortened by 3 bases and J by 8 bases, with 11 bases between the two germline ends.

Sequencing input: PBMCs. The origin of this receptor is a female donor in good health and CMV-seropositive. The chain recombines TRBV6-1 with TRBJ1-6; D not certain. The CDR3 DNA reads as TGTGCCAGCAGTGAGGCAGGATATGATTCACCCCTCCACTTT. As protein: CASSEAGYDSPLHF.